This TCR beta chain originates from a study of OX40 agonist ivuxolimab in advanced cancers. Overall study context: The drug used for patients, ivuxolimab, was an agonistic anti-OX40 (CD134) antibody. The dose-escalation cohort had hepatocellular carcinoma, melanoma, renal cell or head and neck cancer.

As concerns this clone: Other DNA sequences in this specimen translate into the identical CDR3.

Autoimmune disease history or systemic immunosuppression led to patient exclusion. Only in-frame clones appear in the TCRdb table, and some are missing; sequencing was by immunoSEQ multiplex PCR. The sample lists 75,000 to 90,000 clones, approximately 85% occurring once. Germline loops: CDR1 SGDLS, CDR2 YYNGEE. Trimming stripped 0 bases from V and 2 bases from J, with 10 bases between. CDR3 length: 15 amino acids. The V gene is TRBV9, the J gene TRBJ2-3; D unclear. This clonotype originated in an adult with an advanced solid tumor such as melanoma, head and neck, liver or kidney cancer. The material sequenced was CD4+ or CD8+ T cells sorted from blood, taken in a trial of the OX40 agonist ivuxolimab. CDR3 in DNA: TGTGCCAGCAGCGTAGGTGTAGGCCCCACAGATACGCAGTATTTT. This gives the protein CASSVGVGPTDTQYF.